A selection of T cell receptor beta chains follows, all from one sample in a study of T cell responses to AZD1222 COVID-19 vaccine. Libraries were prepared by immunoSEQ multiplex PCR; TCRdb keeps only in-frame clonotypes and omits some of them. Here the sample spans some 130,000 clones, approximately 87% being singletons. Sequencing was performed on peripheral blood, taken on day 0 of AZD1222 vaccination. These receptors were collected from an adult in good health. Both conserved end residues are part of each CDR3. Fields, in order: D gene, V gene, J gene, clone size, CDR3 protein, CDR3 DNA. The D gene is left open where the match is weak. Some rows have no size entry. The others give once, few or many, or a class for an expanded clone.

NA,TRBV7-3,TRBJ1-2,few,CASSPRAGNDYGYTF,TGTGCCAGCAGCCCCCGAGCGGGGAACGACTATGGCTACACCTTC
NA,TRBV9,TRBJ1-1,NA,CASSVEDSPHSMDTEAFF,TGTGCCAGCAGCGTAGAAGACAGCCCCCATTCTATGGACACTGAAGCTTTCTTT
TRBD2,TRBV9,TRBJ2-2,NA,CASSPQRASGVNTGELFF,TGTGCCAGCAGCCCCCAGAGGGCTAGCGGGGTGAACACCGGGGAGCTGTTTTTT
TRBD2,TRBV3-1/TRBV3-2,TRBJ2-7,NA,CASSPAKGRTSGGALRGSYEQYF,TGTGCCAGCAGCCCGGCGAAAGGGAGGACTAGCGGGGGGGCCCTTCGAGGGTCCTACGAGCAGTACTTC
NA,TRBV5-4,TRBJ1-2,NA,CASSLSRDYGYTF,TGTGCCAGCAGCTTGAGTAGGGACTATGGCTACACCTTC
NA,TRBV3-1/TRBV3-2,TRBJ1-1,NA,CASSPRDSYTEAFF,TGTGCCAGCAGCCCACGCGACAGTTACACTGAAGCTTTCTTT
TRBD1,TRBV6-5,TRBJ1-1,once,CASSSRTGLTEAFF,TGTGCCAGCAGTTCCCGGACAGGGCTCACTGAAGCTTTCTTT
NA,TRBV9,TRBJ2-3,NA,CASSVHDSTDTQYF,TGTGCCAGCAGCGTCCACGACAGCACAGATACGCAGTATTTT
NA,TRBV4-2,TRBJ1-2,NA,CASSQGAGASGYTF,TGTGCCAGCAGCCAAGGTGCGGGGGCGTCAGGCTACACCTTC
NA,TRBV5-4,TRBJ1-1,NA,CASSSTGRRTEAFF,TGTGCCAGCAGCAGTACAGGGAGGAGGACTGAAGCTTTCTTT
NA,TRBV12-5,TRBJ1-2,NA,CASGLDRGIMAGYTF,TGTGCTAGTGGTTTGGATAGGGGTATTATGGCTGGCTACACCTTC
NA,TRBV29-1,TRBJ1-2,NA,CSVSTGLNYGYTF,TGCAGCGTTTCCACGGGTCTAAACTATGGCTACACCTTC
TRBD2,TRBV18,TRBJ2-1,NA,CASSPAGGAGYNEQFF,TGTGCCAGCTCACCGGCCGGGGGGGCGGGCTACAATGAGCAGTTCTTC
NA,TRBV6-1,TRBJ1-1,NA,CASSETTVTLLNTEAFF,TGTGCCAGCAGTGAAACTACGGTGACACTCCTGAACACTGAAGCTTTCTTT
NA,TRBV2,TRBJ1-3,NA,CASSNLQGRGGNTIYF,TGTGCCAGCAGTAATTTACAGGGCCGGGGAGGAAACACCATATATTTT